The T cell receptor (beta chain) described here comes from a study of Graves' ophthalmopathy and Graves' hyperthyroidism. Study-level results: Blood also carried most expanded thyroid clonotypes exceeding 0.001 frequency. At less than 71% sensitivity and 72% to 75% specificity, the model predicted progression of the ophthalmopathy.

RNA transcripts provided the template for amplifying TCR beta CDR3 regions. RT-PCR with HTBI primers came first, then second-round multiplex PCR. TCRdb re-called the multiplex PCR reads with MiXCR, one entry per CDR3 protein. The data show approximately 1.2 million distinct CDR3 sequences, about 35% seen once. Comment on this clonotype: What it recognizes is unknown.

Patients were excluded if they had other autoimmune diseases or uncontrolled infections, and likewise if pregnancy or lactation applied. Diagnosis used clinical symptoms, serum thyroxine, TRAb, thyroid ultrasound and orbital computed tomography. V lost 3 bases and J lost 5, with 17 bases in between. Germline loops: CDR1 ENHRY, CDR2 SYGVKD. The CDR3 runs 15 residues. This sequence originates from an adult man with Graves' hyperthyroidism. This chain connects TRBV10-3 to TRBJ2-7, with a possible D match to TRBD1 (5 bases). Sequences were obtained from peripheral blood or thyroid tissue (not recorded which). CDR3 sequence (DNA): TGTGCCATCAGTGATGAAGACAGCTCGGGCGACGAGCAGTACTTC. Protein product: CAISDEDSSGDEQYF.